The 4 T cell receptor beta chains given below trace back to one sample, sequenced in a study of CD8+CD57+ T cells in acquired aplastic anemia. TCR beta VDJ and CDR3 were profiled, and genomic DNA was the template. TCRdb called the reads again in MiXCR, with one record for every CDR3 protein. The data contain approximately 250,000 distinct CDR3 sequences, approximately 79% of them singletons. Before being chosen for sequencing, patients had shown CD8+CD57+ cell expansion by flow cytometry. Source material: sorted CD4+, CD8+, or CD8+CD57+ T cells (not recorded which) from PBMCs. The origin of the receptors is a human donor with aplastic anemia.

A remark on this clonotype: A read error may produce the germline difference seen at one junction end. The gene calls are TRBV10-1 and TRBJ2-1; a possible D gene is TRBD2 (6 bases). The CDR3 length is 13 residues. Germline V gene data show CDR1 as WNHNN and CDR2 as SYGVQD (reference sequence). In DNA, the CDR3 is TGCGCCAGCAGGGATGGGGGGAGGCATGAGCAGTTATTC. Encoded protein: CASRDGGRHEQLF.

For this clonotype: The junction shows a germline mismatch at one end, possibly a read error. V gene TRBV7-9 combines with J gene TRBJ2-7; D may correspond to TRBD1 or TRBD2 (5 bases each). Germline V gives CDR1 SEHNR, CDR2 FQNEAQ (reference sequence). The CDR3 runs to 14 residues. The CDR3 sequence: CATSLTGRAYDQYF. DNA for the CDR3: TGTGCCACCAGCTTGACGGGGCGCGCCTACGATCAGTACTTC.

This chain uses TRBV5-6 with TRBJ2-1, with a tentative D call TRBD2 (5 bases). Per the germline V gene, CDR1 is SGHDT and CDR2 is YYEEEE. The CDR3 totals 15 residues. V was pared by 5 bases and J by 6 bases, with 18 bases between. The CDR3 DNA reads as TGTGCCAGCAGTGTGGGAGAGGCTTCTTCCAATGAGCAGTTCTTC. As protein: CASSVGEASSNEQFF.

The gene calls are TRBV20-1 and TRBJ2-2, with 7 nucleotides matching TRBD1. J was trimmed by 1 base and V by 3 bases; bases with no gene match: 2. Germline assignment: CDR1 DFQATT and CDR2 SNEGSKA (reference sequence). The CDR3 extends over 14 amino acids. CDR3 sequence (DNA): TGCAGTGCTAGGGGGACAGAGAACACCGGGGAGCTGTTTTTT. Its translation is CSARGTENTGELFF.